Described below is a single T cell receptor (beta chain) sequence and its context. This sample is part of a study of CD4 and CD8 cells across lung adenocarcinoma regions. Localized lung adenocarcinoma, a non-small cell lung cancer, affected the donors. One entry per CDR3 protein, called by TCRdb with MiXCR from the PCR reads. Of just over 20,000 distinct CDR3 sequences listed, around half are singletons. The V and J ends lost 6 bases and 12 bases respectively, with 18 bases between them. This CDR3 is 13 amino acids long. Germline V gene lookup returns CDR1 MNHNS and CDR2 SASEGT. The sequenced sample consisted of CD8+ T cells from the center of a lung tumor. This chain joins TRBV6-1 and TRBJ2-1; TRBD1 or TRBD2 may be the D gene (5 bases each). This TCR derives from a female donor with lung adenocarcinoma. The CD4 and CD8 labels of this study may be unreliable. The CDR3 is CASRDGTKGGQFF. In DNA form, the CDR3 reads TGTGCCAGCAGAGACGGGACGAAAGGAGGGCAGTTCTTC.